The rows below give T cell receptor beta chains drawn from one sample of a study of long-term antiretroviral therapy in people with HIV. Method: immunoSEQ multiplex PCR; TCRdb's copy keeps in-frame clones and lacks some. The table shows some 48,000 clones, with 80% to 90% occurring only once. The sample in question was unsorted PBMCs, obtained 0.8 years after starting antiretroviral therapy. These receptors all come from a woman under 30 with HIV. Each CDR3 is given with its conserved first and last residue. D genes are given only for firm matches. Clone size is stated in some rows and not others, as once, few, many or a class when expanded.

D	size	V	J	CDR3	DNA
.	.	TRBV6-4	TRBJ2-7	CASSQESGRSYEQYF	TGTGCCAGCAGCCAAGAGAGCGGGCGGTCCTACGAGCAGTACTTC
.	.	TRBV7-9	TRBJ2-7	CASSLAPYEQYF	TGTGCCAGCAGCTTAGCCCCATACGAGCAGTACTTC
.	.	TRBV2	TRBJ1-2	CASREGPSGFGYTF	TGTGCCAGCAGAGAGGGACCGTCCGGCTTTGGCTACACCTTC
TRBD1	.	TRBV6-5	TRBJ2-7	CASISTGTGRHEQYF	TGTGCCAGCATCTCAACCGGGACAGGGAGACACGAGCAGTACTTC
.	.	TRBV4-3	TRBJ2-1	CASSQEPPELSTYNEQFF	TGCGCCAGCAGCCAAGAACCCCCGGAGCTTTCAACCTACAATGAGCAGTTCTTC
TRBD2	.	TRBV18	TRBJ2-3	CASSILLGGRAKDTQYF	TGTGCCAGCTCAATCCTGCTGGGCGGGAGGGCCAAAGATACGCAGTATTTT
.	.	TRBV7-3	TRBJ1-4	CASSLDGAFNEKLFF	TGTGCCAGCAGCTTGGACGGAGCCTTTAATGAAAAACTGTTTTTT
.	.	TRBV7-9	TRBJ1-4	CASSLEGSPNEKLFF	TGTGCCAGCAGCTTAGAGGGGTCTCCAAATGAAAAACTGTTTTTT
.	.	TRBV28	TRBJ1-5	CASSSYPIRTINQPQHF	TGTGCCAGCAGTTCCTACCCCATCAGGACCATCAATCAGCCCCAGCATTTT
.	once	TRBV5-4	TRBJ1-4	CASSLDRNRNEKLFF	TGTGCCAGCAGCTTGGACCGCAACCGTAATGAAAAACTGTTTTTT
TRBD2	.	TRBV7-3	TRBJ2-1	CASSLVTLAGVRNEQFF	TGTGCCAGCAGCTTAGTAACTCTAGCGGGAGTACGGAATGAGCAGTTCTTC
TRBD2	.	TRBV19	TRBJ2-3	CASATSGSTDTQYF	TGTGCCAGTGCCACTAGCGGGAGTACAGATACGCAGTATTTT
.	.	TRBV28	TRBJ1-4	CASSYDSLATNEKLFF	TGTGCCAGCAGTTATGATTCCCTTGCAACTAATGAAAAACTGTTTTTT
.	.	TRBV7-6	TRBJ1-1	CASSSYPLTGRNTEAFF	TGTGCCAGCAGCTCGTACCCCTTGACAGGCCGGAACACTGAAGCTTTCTTT
TRBD2	.	TRBV7-2	TRBJ2-4	CASSLGGAAGVAKNIQYF	TGTGCCAGCAGCTTAGGAGGTGCGGCGGGAGTGGCCAAAAACATTCAGTACTTC
.	.	TRBV27	TRBJ2-6	CASSWRSSGANVLTF	TGTGCCAGCAGTTGGAGATCCTCTGGGGCCAACGTCCTGACTTTC
.	few	TRBV28	TRBJ1-2	CASLSQGIYGYTF	TGTGCCAGCTTATCTCAGGGGATCTATGGCTACACCTTC
TRBD1	.	TRBV27	TRBJ2-7	CASSLDIGQVYEQYF	TGTGCCAGCAGTTTAGATATAGGACAGGTCTACGAGCAGTACTTC
.	.	TRBV10-3	TRBJ1-4	CAIRSGANEKLFF	TGTGCCATCAGAAGCGGGGCTAATGAAAAACTGTTTTTT
.	.	TRBV7-3	TRBJ2-1	CASSLPRGNKRVCEQFF	TGTGCCAGCAGCCTCCCTCGGGGGAATAAAAGGGTCTGTGAGCAGTTCTTC
.	.	TRBV19	TRBJ2-7	CASSDPPVGTAGVHEQYF	TGTGCCAGTAGTGACCCTCCTGTGGGGACAGCGGGAGTTCACGAGCAGTACTTC